One sample yielded the 21 T cell receptor delta chains listed below, sequenced in a study of gamma-delta T cells after stem cell transplantation. TCRdb reran clone calling via CATT on the RT-PCR reads. The sample carries just over 4,500 delta-chain clones, more than 1.5% recorded once. The sample comprised gamma-delta T cells. The receptors stem from a human donor. It is not recorded whose cells these are; they may come from a transplant donor.

This clone was detected only a few times. A single base is all that separates this from a far larger clone, so a read error is likely. Other DNA sequences in the same sample also yield this CDR3. V is TRDV2 and J is TRDJ1, with 12 bases lining up with TRDD3. There are 22 residues in the CDR3. CDR1 is GEAIGNYY, CDR2 EKD, per germline. J gave up 0 bases and V 4 bases, and 23 bases lay outside the gene matches. The DNA of the CDR3 is TGTGCCTGTGATATTCTGGGGGATACGCGGGACCGCAAGGACGTTTACACCGATAAACTCATCTTT. It yields the protein CACDILGDTRDRKDVYTDKLIF.

By proportion, this clone is medium-sized (0.01 to 0.1%). The sample carries other DNA sequences with the same CDR3. The chain carries TRDV2 and TRDJ1; TRDD3 matches 10 bases. This CDR3 comprises 18 residues. The germline V gene encodes CDR1 GEAIGNYY and CDR2 EKD. Trimming at V came to 0 bases and at J to 5 bases, leaving 14 bases not matched to a gene. CDR3 sequence (DNA): TGTGCCTGTGACACCGGAACTCTTCTGGGGGATATTGAGGATAAACTCATCTTT. Translating it yields CACDTGTLLGDIEDKLIF.

This clone came up a few times. This likely reflects a read error, since a far larger clone is one base away. This sample also contains other DNA sequences that code for the same CDR3. DNA for the CDR3: TGTGCCTGTGACACTCTACTGGGGGACACCGATAAACTTATCTTT. It codes for CACDTLLGDTDKLIF. The chain employs TRDV2 and TRDJ1; 9 bases fit TRDD3. The germline V gene encodes CDR1 GEAIGNYY and CDR2 EKD. The CDR3 is made up of 15 amino acids.

This clone turned up a few times. This DNA's translation differs at residue 4 from TCRdb's protein, which comes from a much larger clone; a read error is likely, and the protein shown is translated from the DNA. J is TRDJ1 and V is TRDV2; 11 bases line up with TRDD3. CDR3 length: 16 residues. Germline V gene lookup returns CDR1 GEAIGNYY and CDR2 EKD. In nucleotides, the CDR3 is TGTGCCTGTGGCACCTTAAGTGGGGGATACGCGTGGAAACTCATCTTT. Its protein product is CACGTLSGGYAWKLIF.

This clone was counted at least ten times. An end of the junction does not agree with germline; a read error may underlie this. Other nucleotide sequences in the sample specify the same CDR3. The rearrangement uses TRDV2 and TRDJ1, with 10 bases fitting TRDD3. Per germline, CDR1 GEAIGNYY and CDR2 EKD. This CDR3 contains 16 residues. The CDR3 coding sequence is TGTGCCTGTGACACGTTGGGGGATACCCCCTTCGATAAACTCATCTTC. Its translation: CACDTLGDTPFDKLIF.

This clone is medium-sized. This sequence joins TRDV2 and TRDJ1; 7 bases line up with TRDD3. V dropped 1 base and J dropped 3; count of bases not matched to a gene: 22. Germline values: CDR1 GEAIGNYY, CDR2 EKD. The CDR3 spans 20 residues. CDR3: CACDTISGGLRPSASDKLIF. The CDR3 DNA follows: TGTGCCTGTGACACTATATCTGGGGGCCTTCGTCCCTCGGCCTCCGATAAACTCATCTTT.

This clone was recorded a few times. TCRdb's protein for this DNA is that of a much larger clone and differs from the translation at residue 10, likely a read error; the protein shown is the DNA translation. This chain joins TRDV2 and TRDJ1; 7 positions match TRDD3. Trimming took 1 base from V and 0 from J; bases not matched to a gene: 10. This CDR3 spans 17 amino acids. CDR1 is GEAIGNYY and CDR2 is EKD in the germline V gene. CDR3 bases: TGTGCCTGTGACACGGTGGGGGACCCCGTGGACACCGATAAACTCATCTTT. Its translation: CACDTVGDPVDTDKLIF.

This clone has a count of ten or more. Since a far larger clone is one base different, this is likely a read error. Different DNA sequences within this sample yield the same CDR3. V usage is TRDV2 and J usage is TRDJ1, with D possibly TRDD3 on 6 matching bases. CDR3 length: 17 residues. The V and J ends lost 2 bases and 2 bases respectively, with 20 bases between them. The V gene's germline CDR1 is GEAIGNYY and CDR2 EKD. CDR3 bases: TGTGCCTGTGACAAAGTGGGGGCTCCAGTCGTGACCGATAAACTCATCTTT. Its translation: CACDKVGAPVVTDKLIF.

Points on this clone: The protein recorded in TCRdb matches a much larger clone and deviates from this DNA's translation at residue 13, suggesting a read error; the protein here is obtained by translating the DNA. The V and J genes are TRDV2 and TRDJ1, with 13 bases lining up with TRDD3. The CDR3 spans 17 residues. Germline CDR1 GEAIGNYY, CDR2 EKD. V was clipped by 1 base and J by 6 bases; unmatched bases: 10. CDR3 DNA: TGTGCCTGTGACACGATACTGGGGGATACGGTGGACCATAAACTCATCTTT. It is translated as CACDTILGDTVDHKLIF.

The rearrangement uses TRDV2 and TRDJ1; 11 bases map to TRDD3. Per germline, CDR1 GEAIGNYY and CDR2 EKD. Trimming removed 7 bases from V and 4 bases from J; junction bases left unmatched: 10. The length of the CDR3 is 15 residues. CDR3 nucleotide sequence: TGTGCCTGCTTCGTACTGGGGGATAAGGGCGATAAACTCATCTTT. Amino acid sequence: CACFVLGDKGDKLIF.

The chain couples TRDV2 to TRDJ1, with TRDD3 matching 9 bases. The junction had 10 bases not matched to a gene; V was cut back by 0 bases and J by 0 bases. The CDR3 is 18 amino acids. Germline lookup yields CDR1 GEAIGNYY and CDR2 EKD. In DNA, the CDR3 is TGTGCCTGTGACACCGTACTGGGGGACCTTCTTAACACCGATAAACTCATCTTT. Translated: CACDTVLGDLLNTDKLIF.

About this clone: The protein in TCRdb stems from a much larger clone and differs at residue 11 from this DNA's translation, likely a read error; here the protein is translated from the DNA. The V call is TRDV2, the J call TRDJ1; tentatively, D is TRDD2 (5 bases). Per germline, CDR1 GEAIGNYY and CDR2 EKD. This CDR3 spans 22 amino acids. The V end was cut by 3 bases, the J end by 0 bases, with 34 bases between. The CDR3 nucleotides are TGTGCCTGTGACCCGCTTCCAAATCTGCTGTGTCGAACCCTTGGGAACACCGATAAACTCATCTTT. The encoded protein is CACDPLPNLLCRTLGNTDKLIF.

This clone was observed a few times. A far larger clone is one base from this, pointing to a likely read error. Other nucleotide sequences in the sample specify the same CDR3. The chain links TRDV2 to TRDJ1, with a possible D match to TRDD3 (6 bases). CDR3 length: 16 residues. V lost 0 bases, J lost 0 bases, and 13 bases lay in between. CDR1 and CDR2 (germline): GEAIGNYY, EKD. The CDR3 here is CACDTVTRGYTDKLIF. CDR3 DNA: TGTGCCTGTGACACCGTGACGAGGGGATACACCGATAAACTCATCTTT.

This clone is medium-sized in the sample. Other nucleotide sequences in the sample specify the same CDR3. This chain connects TRDV2 to TRDJ1; 13 bases are a match to TRDD3. V shed 0 bases, J shed 8 bases, and the junction held 14 bases outside the gene matches. The germline gives CDR1 GEAIGNYY, CDR2 EKD. CDR3 length equals 18 residues. CDR3 DNA: TGTGCCTGTGACACCTTACTGGGGGATACGCCAGCCGGAAAAAAACTCATCTTT. This translates into CACDTLLGDTPAGKKLIF.

This clone was seen only a few times. The protein TCRdb lists belongs to a much larger clone and differs from this DNA's translation at residue 11, which points to a read error; the protein shown is made from the DNA. This chain joins TRDV2 and TRDJ1, with TRDD3 matching over 8 bases. V trimming: 3 bases; J trimming: 4 bases; junction bases outside the gene matches: 12. The length of the CDR3 is 16 residues. Germline V gives CDR1 GEAIGNYY, CDR2 EKD. The CDR3 loop is CACDGLGDPYNDKLIF. CDR3 coding DNA: TGTGCCTGTGACGGGCTGGGGGACCCTTACAACGATAAACTCATCTTT.

This clone was picked up a small number of times. The protein that TCRdb holds for this DNA derives from a much larger clone and differs from the translated DNA at residue 8, which likely indicates a read error; the protein shown here is translated from the DNA. The CDR3 here is CACDTVIAWGIYPADKLIF. The CDR3 coding sequence is TGTGCCTGTGACACCGTTATTGCGTGGGGGATTTACCCGGCCGATAAACTCATCTTT. The V call is TRDV2, the J call TRDJ1, with 8 bases fitting TRDD3. The CDR3 is 19 residues long. Looked up from germline, CDR1 is GEAIGNYY and CDR2 is EKD. The V and J ends lost 0 bases and 3 bases, in that order; junction bases with no gene match: 17.

This clone has just a few counts. This chain links TRDV2 with TRDJ3; 12 bases are a match to TRDD3. Germline CDR1 is GEAIGNYY and CDR2 is EKD. This CDR3 has 20 amino acids. Trimming cost V 3 bases and J 0 bases; bases outside gene matches: 8. The CDR3 sequence: CACDAILGDTSSWDTRQMFF. The CDR3 region has the DNA TGTGCCTGTGACGCTATACTGGGGGATACTAGCTCCTGGGACACCCGACAGATGTTTTTC.

The chain has TRDV2 and TRDJ3, with D maybe TRDD3 (5 bases). This CDR3 has 15 residues. The V gene's germline CDR1 is GEAIGNYY and CDR2 EKD. V lost 1 base to trimming and J lost 5 bases, with 8 bases between them. The CDR3 DNA reads as TGTGCCTGTGACACGGTACTGGGGGACACCCGACAGATGTTTTTC. The encoded protein is CACDTVLGDTRQMFF.

A note on this clone: TCRdb's listed protein matches a much larger clone and diverges from this DNA's translation at residue 4, likely through a read error; the protein shown comes from the DNA. This chain joins TRDV2 and TRDJ1; TRDD3 agrees at 11 bases. The CDR3 consists of 18 residues. From germline, CDR1 is GEAIGNYY and CDR2 EKD. The CDR3: CACGTVEVLGDTHDKLIF. The DNA for the CDR3 is TGTGCCTGTGGCACCGTTGAGGTCCTGGGGGATACTCACGATAAACTCATCTTT.

This clone was seen more than once but under ten times. The chain combines TRDV2 with TRDJ1; 8 positions match TRDD3. The CDR3 loop spans 17 amino acids. Germline V gene sequence: CDR1 GEAIGNYY, CDR2 EKD. The V segment lost 3 bases and the J segment 0 bases; nucleotides outside the gene matches: 11. DNA for the CDR3: TGTGCCTGTGACCCCCTACTGGGGGGGGCATACACCGATAAACTCATCTTT. Amino acid sequence: CACDPLLGGAYTDKLIF.

In its sample, this clone was seen a few times. Other DNA sequences in the sample encode the same CDR3. The chain has TRDV2 and TRDJ1, with 7 bases that match TRDD3. This CDR3 region has 16 residues. CDR1 and CDR2 (germline): GEAIGNYY, EKD. The V gene end was trimmed by 3 bases and the J gene end by 0 bases; junction bases not matched to a gene: 9. This CDR3 reads CACDPLLGIHTDKLIF. The CDR3 DNA follows: TGTGCCTGTGACCCTTTACTGGGGATCCACACCGATAAACTCATCTTT.